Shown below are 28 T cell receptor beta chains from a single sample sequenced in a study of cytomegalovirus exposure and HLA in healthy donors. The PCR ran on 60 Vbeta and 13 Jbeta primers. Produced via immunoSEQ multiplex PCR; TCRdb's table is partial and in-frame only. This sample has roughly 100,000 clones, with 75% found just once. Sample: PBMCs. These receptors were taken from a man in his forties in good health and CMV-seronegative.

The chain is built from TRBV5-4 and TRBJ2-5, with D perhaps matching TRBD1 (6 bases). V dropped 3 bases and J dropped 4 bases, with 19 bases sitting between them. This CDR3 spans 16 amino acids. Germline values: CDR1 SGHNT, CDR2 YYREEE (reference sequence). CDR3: CASSSAQTGSRETQYF. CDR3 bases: TGTGCCAGCAGCTCCGCGCAAACAGGGTCGAGAGAGACCCAGTACTTC.

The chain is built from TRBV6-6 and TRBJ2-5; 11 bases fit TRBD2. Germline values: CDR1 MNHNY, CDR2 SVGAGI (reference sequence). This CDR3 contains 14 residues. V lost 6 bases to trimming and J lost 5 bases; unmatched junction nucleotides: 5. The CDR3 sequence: CASRRLAGRETQYF. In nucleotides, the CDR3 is TGTGCCAGCAGACGACTAGCGGGGAGGGAGACCCAGTACTTC.

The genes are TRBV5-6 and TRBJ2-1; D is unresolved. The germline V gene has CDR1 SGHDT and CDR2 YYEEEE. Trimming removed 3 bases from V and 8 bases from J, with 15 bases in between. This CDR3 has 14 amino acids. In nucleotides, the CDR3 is TGTGCCAGCAGCTCTCGGGTTCGATGGGATGAGCAGTTCTTC. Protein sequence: CASSSRVRWDEQFF.

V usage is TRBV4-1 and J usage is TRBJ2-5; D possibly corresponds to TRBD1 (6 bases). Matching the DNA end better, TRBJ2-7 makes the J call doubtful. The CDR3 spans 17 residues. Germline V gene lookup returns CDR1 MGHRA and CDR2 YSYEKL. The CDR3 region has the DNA TGCGCCAGCAGCCAAGGGGGGCCTAGTAGAGCGATCTACGAGCAGTACTTC. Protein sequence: CASSQGGPSRAIYEQYF.

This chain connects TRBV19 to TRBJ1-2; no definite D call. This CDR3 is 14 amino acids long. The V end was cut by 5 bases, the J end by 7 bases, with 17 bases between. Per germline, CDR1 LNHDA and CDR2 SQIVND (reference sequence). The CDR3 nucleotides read TGTGCCAGTAGTCAGCGGAATACGGGTTTTGGCTACACCTTC. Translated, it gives CASSQRNTGFGYTF.

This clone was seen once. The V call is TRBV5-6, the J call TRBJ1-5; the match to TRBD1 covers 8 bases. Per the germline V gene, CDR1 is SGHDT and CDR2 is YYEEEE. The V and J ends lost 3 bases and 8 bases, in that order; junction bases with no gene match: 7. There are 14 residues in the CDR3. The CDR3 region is CASSSTGAIKPQHF. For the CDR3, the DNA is TGTGCCAGCAGCTCGACAGGGGCTATCAAGCCCCAGCATTTT. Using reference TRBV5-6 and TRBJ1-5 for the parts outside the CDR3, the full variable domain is DAGVTQSPTHLIKTRGQQVTLRCSPKSGHDTVSWYQQALGQGPQFIFQYYEEEERQRGNFPDRFSGHQFPNYSSELNVNALLLGDSALYLCASSSTGAIKPQHFGDGTRLSIL.

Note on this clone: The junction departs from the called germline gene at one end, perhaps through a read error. The CDR3 DNA is TGTTCCAGCAGCTTGTGGGGTTCGGGGAGGGGAGATACGCAGTATTTT. Encoded protein: CSSSLWGSGRGDTQYF. The genes are TRBV7-9 and TRBJ2-3; 7 bases are shared with TRBD2. Germline V gene lookup returns CDR1 SEHNR and CDR2 FQNEAQ (reference sequence). The CDR3 is 16 residues long.

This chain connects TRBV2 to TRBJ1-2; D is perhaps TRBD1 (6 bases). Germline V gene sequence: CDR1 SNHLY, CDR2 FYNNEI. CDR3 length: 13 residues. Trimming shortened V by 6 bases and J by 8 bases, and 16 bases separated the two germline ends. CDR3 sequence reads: CASSADRNGGYTF. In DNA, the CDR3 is TGTGCCAGCAGCGCGGACAGAAACGGCGGCTACACCTTC.

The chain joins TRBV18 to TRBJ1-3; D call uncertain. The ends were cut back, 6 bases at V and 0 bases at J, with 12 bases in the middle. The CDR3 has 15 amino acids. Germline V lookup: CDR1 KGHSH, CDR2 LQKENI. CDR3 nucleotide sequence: TGTGCCAGCTCCCTCGGAGGCCCCTCTGGAAACACCATATATTTT. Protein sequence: CASSLGGPSGNTIYF. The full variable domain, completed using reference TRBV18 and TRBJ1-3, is NAGVMQNPRHLVRRRGQEARLRCSPMKGHSHVYWYRQLPEEGLKFMVYLQKENIIDESGMPKERFSAEFPKEGPSILRIQQVVRGDSAAYFCASSLGGPSGNTIYFGEGSWLTVV.

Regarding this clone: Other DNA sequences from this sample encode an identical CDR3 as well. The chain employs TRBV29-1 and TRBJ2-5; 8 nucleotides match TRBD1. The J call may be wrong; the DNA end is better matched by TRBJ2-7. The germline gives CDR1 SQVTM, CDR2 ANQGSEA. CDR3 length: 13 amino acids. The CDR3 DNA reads TGCAGCGTTGGTCGGACAGGGTCCTACGAGCAGTACTTC. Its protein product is CSVGRTGSYEQYF.

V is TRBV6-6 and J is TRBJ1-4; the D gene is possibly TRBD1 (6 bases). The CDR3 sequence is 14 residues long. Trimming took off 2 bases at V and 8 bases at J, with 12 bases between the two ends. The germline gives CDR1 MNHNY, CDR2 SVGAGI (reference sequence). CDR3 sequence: CASSYAGVGEKLFF. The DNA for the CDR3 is TGTGCCAGCAGTTACGCAGGGGTTGGAGAAAAACTGTTTTTT.

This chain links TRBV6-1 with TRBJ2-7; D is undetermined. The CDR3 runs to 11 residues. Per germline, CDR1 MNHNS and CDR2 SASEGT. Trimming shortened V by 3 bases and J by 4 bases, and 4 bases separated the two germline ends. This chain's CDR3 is CASSESYEQYF. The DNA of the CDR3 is TGTGCCAGCAGTGAGTCTTACGAGCAGTACTTC.

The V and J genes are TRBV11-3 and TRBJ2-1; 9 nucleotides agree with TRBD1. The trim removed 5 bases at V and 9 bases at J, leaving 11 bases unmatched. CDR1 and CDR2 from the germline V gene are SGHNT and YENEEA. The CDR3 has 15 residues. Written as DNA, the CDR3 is TGTGCCAGCAGCCAACGGACAGGGGTGGATGGTGAGCAGTTCTTC. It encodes CASSQRTGVDGEQFF.

This CDR3 is CASSQRQALTSGANVLTF. The CDR3 bases are TGCGCCAGCAGCCAAAGGCAGGCCTTGACCTCTGGGGCCAACGTCCTGACTTTC. This chain uses TRBV4-1 with TRBJ2-6; D is unclear. The germline V gene has CDR1 MGHRA and CDR2 YSYEKL. The length of the CDR3 is 18 residues. V lost 2 bases, J lost 0 bases, and 14 bases lay in between.

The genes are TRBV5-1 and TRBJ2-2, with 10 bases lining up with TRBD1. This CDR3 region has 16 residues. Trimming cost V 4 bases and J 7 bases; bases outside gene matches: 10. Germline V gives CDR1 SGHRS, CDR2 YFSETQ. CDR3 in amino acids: CASSLDRGRPGGELFF. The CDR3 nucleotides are TGCGCCAGCAGCCTAGACAGGGGGCGCCCGGGCGGGGAGCTGTTTTTT.

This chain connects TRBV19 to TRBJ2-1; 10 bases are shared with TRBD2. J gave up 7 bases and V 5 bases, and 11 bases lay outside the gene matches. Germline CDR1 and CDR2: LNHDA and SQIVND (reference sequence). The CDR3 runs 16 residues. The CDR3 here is CASSHAPSSGGNEQFF. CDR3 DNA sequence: TGTGCCAGTAGTCATGCTCCGAGTAGCGGGGGGAATGAGCAGTTCTTC.

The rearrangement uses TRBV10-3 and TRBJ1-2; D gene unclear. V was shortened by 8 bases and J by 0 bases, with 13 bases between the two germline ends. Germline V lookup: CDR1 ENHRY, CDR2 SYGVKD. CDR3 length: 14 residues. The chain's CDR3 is CAIGEGKANYGYTF. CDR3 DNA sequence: TGTGCCATCGGCGAGGGTAAAGCTAACTATGGCTACACCTTC.

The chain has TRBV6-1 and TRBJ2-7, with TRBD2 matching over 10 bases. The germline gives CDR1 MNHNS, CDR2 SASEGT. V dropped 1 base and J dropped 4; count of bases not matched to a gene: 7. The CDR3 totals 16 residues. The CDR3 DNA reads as TGTGCCAGCAGTGAAGGCATAGCGGGGGGTGGGTACGAGCAGTACTTC. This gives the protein CASSEGIAGGGYEQYF.

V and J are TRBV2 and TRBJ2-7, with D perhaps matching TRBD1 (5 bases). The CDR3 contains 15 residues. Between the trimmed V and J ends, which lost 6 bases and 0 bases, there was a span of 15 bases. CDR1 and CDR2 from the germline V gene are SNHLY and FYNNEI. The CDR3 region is CASRLRVGPSYEQYF. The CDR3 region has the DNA TGTGCCAGCAGGCTCAGGGTGGGGCCCTCCTACGAGCAGTACTTC.

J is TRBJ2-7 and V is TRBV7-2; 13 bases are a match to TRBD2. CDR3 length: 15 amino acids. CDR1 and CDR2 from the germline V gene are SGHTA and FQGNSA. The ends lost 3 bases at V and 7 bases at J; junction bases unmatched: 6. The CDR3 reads CASSFRLAGGREQYF. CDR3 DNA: TGTGCCAGCAGCTTCAGACTAGCGGGGGGACGGGAGCAGTACTTC.

CDR3 in DNA: TGTGCCAGCAGTCCCGATGGGGCCGGGCAGTACTTC. Protein sequence: CASSPDGAGQYF. The genes are TRBV7-9 and TRBJ2-7, with D perhaps matching TRBD1 (5 bases). V was trimmed by 6 bases and J by 9 bases, leaving 15 bases between them. This CDR3 contains 12 residues. The germline CDR1 and CDR2 sequences are SEHNR and FQNEAQ (reference sequence).

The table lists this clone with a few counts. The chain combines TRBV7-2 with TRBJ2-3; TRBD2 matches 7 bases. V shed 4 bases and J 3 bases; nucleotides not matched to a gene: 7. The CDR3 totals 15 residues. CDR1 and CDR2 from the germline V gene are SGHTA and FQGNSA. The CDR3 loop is CASSSGGRTTDTQYF. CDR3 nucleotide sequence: TGTGCCAGCAGCTCGGGGGGACGAACGACAGATACGCAGTATTTT.

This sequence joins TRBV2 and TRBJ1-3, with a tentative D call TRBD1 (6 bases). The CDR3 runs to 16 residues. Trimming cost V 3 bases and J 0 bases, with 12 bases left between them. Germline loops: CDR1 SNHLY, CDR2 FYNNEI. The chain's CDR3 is CASSEGALSSGNTIYF. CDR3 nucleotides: TGTGCCAGCAGTGAGGGGGCCCTTAGCTCTGGAAACACCATATATTTT.

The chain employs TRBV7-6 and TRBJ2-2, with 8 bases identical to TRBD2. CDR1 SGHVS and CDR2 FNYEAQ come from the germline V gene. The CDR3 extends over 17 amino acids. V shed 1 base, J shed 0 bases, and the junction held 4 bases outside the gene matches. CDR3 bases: TGTGCCAGCAGCTTAGATCCCGGGGGGGCGAACACCGGGGAGCTGTTTTTT. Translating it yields CASSLDPGGANTGELFF.

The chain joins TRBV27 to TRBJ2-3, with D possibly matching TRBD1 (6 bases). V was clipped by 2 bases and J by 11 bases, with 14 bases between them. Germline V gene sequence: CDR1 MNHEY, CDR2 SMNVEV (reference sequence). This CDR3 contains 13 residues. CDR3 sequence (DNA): TGTGCCAGCAGTTTACCTGGGACATTTAGGCAGTATTTT. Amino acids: CASSLPGTFRQYF.

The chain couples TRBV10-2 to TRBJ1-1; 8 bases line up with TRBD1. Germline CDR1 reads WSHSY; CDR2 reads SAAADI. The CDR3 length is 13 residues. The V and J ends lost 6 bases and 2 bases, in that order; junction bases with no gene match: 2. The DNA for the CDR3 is TGCGCCAGCAGACAGGGGGGAAACACTGAAGCTTTCTTT. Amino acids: CASRQGGNTEAFF.

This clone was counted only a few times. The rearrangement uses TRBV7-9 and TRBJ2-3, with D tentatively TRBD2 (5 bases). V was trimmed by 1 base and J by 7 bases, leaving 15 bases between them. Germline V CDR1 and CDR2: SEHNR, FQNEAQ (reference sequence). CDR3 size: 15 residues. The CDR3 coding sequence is TGTGCCAGCAGCTTAGTAAGCGGATTTACGAATACGCAGTATTTT. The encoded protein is CASSLVSGFTNTQYF.

In nucleotides, the CDR3 is TGTGCTCGGTGGGGGGGCGAGCAGTTCTTC. Translating gives CARWGGEQFF. The chain uses TRBV6-1 and TRBJ2-1; weak D call: TRBD2 (7 bases). CDR3 size: 10 residues. In germline, CDR1 is MNHNS, CDR2 SASEGT.